The entry that follows covers one T cell receptor beta chain sequence. This clonotype has more than one count but fewer than ten. The clone's antigen remains unknown. Base qualities are not provided; no much larger clone lies one nucleotide away. The germline ends are 14 bases apart after V is trimmed by 5 bases and J by 5 bases. Sequences MDHEN (CDR1) and SYDVKM (CDR2) are obtained from the germline V gene. The CDR3 spans 14 residues, from the cysteine through the phenylalanine. The CDR3 DNA has 42 bases and is translated from base 1. This sample stems from a study of T cell repertoires in cytomegalovirus infection (dated by TCRdb to between 2019 and 2020). With regard to the full study: Donor HLA type was relevant to the analysis, as public TCR beta signatures indicated carriage of CMV infection together with the matching HLA type. The research as a whole found: The ex vivo response was dominated by HLA-C-restricted CMV-specific TCR beta clonotypes, and the single most frequent clonotype in two of eight donors was supplied by these HLA-C-restricted clonotypes. In both this cohort and an independent cohort of some 380 donors, the cumulative frequency of public TCR beta family members distinguished carriers of CMV infection plus the relevant HLA type.

The sequencer listed for this sample is Illumina HiSeq 1500. TCRdb itself trimmed the public reads at Q25 with fastp, ran MiXCR and retained productive beta chains. When rows share a CDR3 protein, they turn into one entry using the most common DNA and genes. The sample yields roughly 250,000 distinct CDR3 sequences; around 12% were counted once. 1.5% to 2% of the sample rests with the top ten. This sequence was found in a human donor in good health (CMV status not recorded). Some clones in this sample may be carry-over from other donors' samples. Sequenced sample: PBMCs. The sequence is built from TRBV28 and TRBJ2-3; the D gene is possibly TRBD1, with 5 bases matching. The CDR3 here reads CASSPPGAKDTQYF. The DNA sequence follows: TGTGCCAGCAGTCCCCCTGGGGCCAAAGATACGCAGTATTTT.